This entry features one T cell receptor (beta chain) sequence. Sequencing was performed with immunoSEQ multiplex PCR; in TCRdb, only in-frame clones are kept and a portion is missing. The sample contains 630,000 or so clones, 95% to 98% of which appear only once. This entry is derived from a study of shared clonotypes between healthy human individuals. Study-wide background: Samples came from two female and three male donors aged 18 to 49.

Naive CD8 cells, CD45RO-negative and positively selected for CCR7, excluded terminally differentiated effector memory CD45RA+ cells. Germline values: CDR1 MNHEY, CDR2 SMNVEV (reference sequence). The V end was cut by 2 bases, the J end by 5 bases, with 15 bases between. The CDR3 contains 15 residues. The TCR was taken from a man between 25 and 39 years old in good health. The V call is TRBV27, the J call TRBJ1-2; a possible D gene is TRBD1 (5 bases). Specimen: naive CD8+ T cells sorted from blood. In DNA form, the CDR3 reads TGTGCCAGCAGTTTACACGCTAATACAGGTTATGGCTACACCTTC. As protein: CASSLHANTGYGYTF.